This is a list of T cell receptor beta chains from one sample in a study of beta chain features in type 1 diabetes. Generated by immunoSEQ multiplex PCR, the TCRdb table keeps only in-frame clones and is missing some. The data hold about 320,000 clones, with around 15% observed a single time. The sample comprised central memory CD4+ T cells from blood. These TCRs come from a man aged 25-45 years in good health. The CDR3 runs from the conserved cysteine through the conserved F or W. The D gene is left open where the match is weak. Size is omitted from some rows. Given values are once, few, many or a class for expanded clones.

v_gene	j_gene	abundance	d_gene	CDR3nt	CDR3aa
TRBV4-2	TRBJ2-6	.	.	TGTGCCAGCAGCCAAGAAAGTACTGCGGGGGCCAACGTCCTGACTTTC	CASSQESTAGANVLTF
TRBV13	TRBJ2-7	.	.	TGTGCCAGCAGCCAAGACAGCCGTCTTGTGGACGAGCAGTACTTC	CASSQDSRLVDEQYF
TRBV9	TRBJ2-1	few	.	TGTGCCAGCAGCGCGCACGGGGGGCCCTACAATGAGCAGTTCTTC	CASSAHGGPYNEQFF
TRBV4-3	TRBJ2-1	few	.	TGCGCCAGCAGCCAACCCCTTATTAACAATGAGCAGTTCTTC	CASSQPLINNEQFF
TRBV9	TRBJ2-1	.	.	TGTGCCAGCAGCGTAGCTCCGGAACTACAGGGAAATGAGCAGTTCTTC	CASSVAPELQGNEQFF
TRBV7-2	TRBJ1-2	.	.	TGTGCCAGCAGCTCCACAGGGAGATCAGACTATGGCTACACCTTC	CASSSTGRSDYGYTF
TRBV7-9	TRBJ1-1	.	.	TGTGCCAGCAGCTTAGAGACCGGGACATCTGAAGCTTTCTTT	CASSLETGTSEAFF
TRBV7-7	TRBJ2-7	.	.	TGTGCCAGCAGCTTAGTCGGGCAGGAGCAGTACTTC	CASSLVGQEQYF
TRBV7-7	TRBJ2-3	few	.	TGTGCTAGCAGCGGCGGCGGCGCAGATACGCAGTATTTT	CASSGGGADTQYF
TRBV6-6	TRBJ1-5	many	TRBD1	TGTGCCAGCAGTTACGGGACAGGGTATGGTCAGCCCCAGCATTTT	CASSYGTGYGQPQHF
TRBV7-2	TRBJ2-7	few	TRBD2	TGTGCCAGCAGCTTAGCCCTAGCGGGTGGGAACGAGCAGTACTTC	CASSLALAGGNEQYF
TRBV23-1	TRBJ1-2	few	TRBD1	TGCGCCAGCAGTCAGGCGGACAGGGGGGGTGGCTACACCTTC	CASSQADRGGGYTF
TRBV29-1	TRBJ1-4	.	TRBD1	TGCAGCGTGGGACAGGGTTCAAATGAAAAACTGTTTTTT	CSVGQGSNEKLFF
TRBV18	TRBJ2-1	many	TRBD2	TGTGCCAGCTCACCTCAGCCTAGCGGCTACAATGAGCAGTTCTTC	CASSPQPSGYNEQFF
TRBV9	TRBJ1-2	.	TRBD1	TGTGCCAGCACCCAAGGTATTGCCGGGGACAGGGGCTATGGCTACACCTTC	CASTQGIAGDRGYGYTF
TRBV12-5	TRBJ2-3	few	TRBD2	TGTGCTAGTGGTTTGGTACTTAGCGGGAGTCCAGATACGCAGTATTTT	CASGLVLSGSPDTQYF
TRBV7-9	TRBJ2-1	.	TRBD2	TGTGCCAGCAGCAAGGGGAGGGCTGCCGTTGGACTAGCGATACATGAGCAGTTCTTC	CASSKGRAAVGLAIHEQFF
TRBV5-4	TRBJ2-1	few	TRBD2	TGTGCCAGCAGCTTACTCGGGGGGGACTACAATGAGCAGTTCTTC	CASSLLGGDYNEQFF
TRBV9	TRBJ1-4	.	.	TGTGCCAGCAGCCCGCTACAGGGTTCGGAAAAACTGTTTTTT	CASSPLQGSEKLFF
TRBV28	TRBJ1-1	few	.	TGTGCCAGCAGTTTGTCTGGACGGATGACTGAAGCTTTCTTT	CASSLSGRMTEAFF
TRBV18	TRBJ1-2	many	TRBD1	TGTGCCAGCTGGAACCGGGACAGGGTAAACTATGGCTACACCTTC	CASWNRDRVNYGYTF
TRBV4-3	TRBJ2-3	few	.	TGCGCCAGCAGCCAAGATTGGACTCCAGTTACAGATACGCAGTATTTT	CASSQDWTPVTDTQYF
TRBV2	TRBJ1-5	.	.	TGTGCCAGCAGTGAAGGACAGGCGGGCAATCAGCCCCAGCATTTT	CASSEGQAGNQPQHF
TRBV10-3	TRBJ1-6	few	TRBD1	TGTGCCAGCAGACAAGGACAGGGGGCGGGTTCACCCCTCCACTTT	CASRQGQGAGSPLHF
TRBV6-1	TRBJ1-2	many	TRBD1	TGTGCCAGCAGTTTCCGAGGACAGGGCCTCTATGGCTACACCTTC	CASSFRGQGLYGYTF
TRBV10-3	TRBJ2-1	few	TRBD2	TGTGCCATCAGTAAAGCCGGGACTAGCGGGAGAAATCGGGACAATGAGCAGTTCTTC	CAISKAGTSGRNRDNEQFF
TRBV6-1	TRBJ2-4	few	.	TGTGCCCCTGCCCCAGCCAAAAACATTCAGTACTTC	CAPAPAKNIQYF
TRBV5-1	TRBJ1-5	few	.	TGCGCCAGCAGGGAAGGGGGAGGTCAGCCCCAGCATTTT	CASREGGGQPQHF
TRBV4-2	TRBJ2-1	.	.	TGTGCCAGCAGCCGGAACAGCGGTCGGGGGTTTGATGAGCAGTTCTTC	CASSRNSGRGFDEQFF
TRBV13	TRBJ2-2	.	.	TGTGCCAGCTGTAGGAAAAACACCGGGGAGCTGTTTTTT	CASCRKNTGELFF
TRBV9	TRBJ1-5	few	.	TGTGCCAGCAGCGTATCCCCCAATCAGCCCCAGCATTTT	CASSVSPNQPQHF
TRBV13	TRBJ2-3	.	.	TGTGCCAGCAGCTTAGGCCTCGGCGGGGCAGATACGCAGTATTTT	CASSLGLGGADTQYF
TRBV9	TRBJ2-1	.	.	TGTGCCAGCAGCCCAACGGGCGGCGGTGTATATGAGCAGTTCTTC	CASSPTGGGVYEQFF
TRBV19	TRBJ2-2	few	TRBD2	TGTGCCAGTAGTGGTAGCGGGACGAACACCGGGGAGCTGTTTTTT	CASSGSGTNTGELFF
TRBV2	TRBJ1-5	few	.	TGTGCCAGCAGAGACCGGGCTTCCCCGAGCAGCAATCAGCCCCAGCATTTT	CASRDRASPSSNQPQHF
TRBV11-2	TRBJ2-2	.	TRBD2	TGTGCCAGCAGCTTAGGGGGACTAGCTAGTGGCGGGGAGCTGTTTTTT	CASSLGGLASGGELFF
TRBV23-1	TRBJ2-7	many	TRBD1	TGCGCCAGCAGTCAATCGGGGGGACAGGGGATCTACGAGCAGTACTTC	CASSQSGGQGIYEQYF
TRBV11-2	TRBJ2-5	.	TRBD2	TGTGCCAGCAGCTTAGAGGGGACTAGCGGACTATTGTTGGAGACCCAGTACTTC	CASSLEGTSGLLLETQYF
TRBV9	TRBJ1-2	few	TRBD1	TGTGCCAGCAGCGCTATGGTGACAGGGTTTAACTATGGCTACACCTTC	CASSAMVTGFNYGYTF
TRBV4-3	TRBJ2-1	.	TRBD1	TGCGCCAGCAGCCAAGATCCGACAGGGACATACAATGAGCAGTTCTTC	CASSQDPTGTYNEQFF
TRBV5-3	TRBJ2-7	.	.	TGTGCCAGCAGTTCGGACGCCGACGACGAGCAGTACTTC	CASSSDADDEQYF
TRBV7-3	TRBJ2-2	.	TRBD2	TGTGCCAGCAGCGCGACTAGCGGGATAGTCGCCGGGGAGCTGTTTTTT	CASSATSGIVAGELFF
TRBV7-9	TRBJ1-2	few	TRBD1	TGTGCCAGCAGCGGACAGGGGTCCGGCTACACCTTC	CASSGQGSGYTF